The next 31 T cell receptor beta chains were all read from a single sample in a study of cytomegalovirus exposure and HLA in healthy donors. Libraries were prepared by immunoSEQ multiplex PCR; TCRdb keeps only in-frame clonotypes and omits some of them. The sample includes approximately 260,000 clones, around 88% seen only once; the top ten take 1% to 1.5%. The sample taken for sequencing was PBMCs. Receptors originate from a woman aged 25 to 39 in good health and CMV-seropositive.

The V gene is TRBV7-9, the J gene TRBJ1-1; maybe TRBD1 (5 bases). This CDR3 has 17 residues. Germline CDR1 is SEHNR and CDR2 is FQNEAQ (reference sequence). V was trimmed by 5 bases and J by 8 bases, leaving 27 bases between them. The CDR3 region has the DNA TGTGCCAGCAGCCTCCGGAGTTTGGGGTCACCCGGGGGGGAAGCTTTCTTT. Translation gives CASSLRSLGSPGGEAFF.

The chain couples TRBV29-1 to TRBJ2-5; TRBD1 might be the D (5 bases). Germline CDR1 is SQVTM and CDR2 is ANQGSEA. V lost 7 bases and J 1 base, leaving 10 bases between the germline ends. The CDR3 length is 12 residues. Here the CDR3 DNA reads TGCAGCGCCACCACAGGCCAAGAGACCCAGTACTTC. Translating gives CSATTGQETQYF. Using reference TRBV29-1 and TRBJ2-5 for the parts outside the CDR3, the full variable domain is SAVISQKPSRDICQRGTSLTIQCQVDSQVTMMFWYRQQPGQSLTLIATANQGSEATYESGFVIDKFPISRPNLTFSTLTVSNMSPEDSSIYLCSATTGQETQYFGPGTRLLVL.

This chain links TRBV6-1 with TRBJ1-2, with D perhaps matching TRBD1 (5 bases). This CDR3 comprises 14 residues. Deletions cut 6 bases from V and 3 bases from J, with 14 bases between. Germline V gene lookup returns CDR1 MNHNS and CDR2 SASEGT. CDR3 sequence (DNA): TGTGCCAGCAGGACAGCCGGGAGAGACTATGGCTACACCTTC. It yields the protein CASRTAGRDYGYTF.

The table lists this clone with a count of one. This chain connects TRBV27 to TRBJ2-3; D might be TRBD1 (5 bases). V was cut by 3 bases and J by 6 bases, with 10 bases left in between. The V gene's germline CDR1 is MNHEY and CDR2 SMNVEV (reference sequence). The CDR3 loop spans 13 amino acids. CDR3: CASSFQGVDTQYF. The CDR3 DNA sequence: TGTGCCAGCAGTTTTCAGGGTGTCGATACGCAGTATTTT.

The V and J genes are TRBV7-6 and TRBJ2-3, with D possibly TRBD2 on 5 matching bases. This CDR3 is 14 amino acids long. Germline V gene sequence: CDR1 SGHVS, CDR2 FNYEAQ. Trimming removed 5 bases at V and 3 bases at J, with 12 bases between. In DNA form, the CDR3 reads TGTGCCAGCAGCCCATTCGGAGGTACAGATACGCAGTATTTT. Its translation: CASSPFGGTDTQYF. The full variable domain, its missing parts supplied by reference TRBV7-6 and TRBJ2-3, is GAGVSQSPRYKVTKRGQDVALRCDPISGHVSLYWYRQALGQGPEFLTYFNYEAQQDKSGLPNDRFSAERPEGSISTLTIQRTEQRDSAMYRCASSPFGGTDTQYFGPGTRLTVL.

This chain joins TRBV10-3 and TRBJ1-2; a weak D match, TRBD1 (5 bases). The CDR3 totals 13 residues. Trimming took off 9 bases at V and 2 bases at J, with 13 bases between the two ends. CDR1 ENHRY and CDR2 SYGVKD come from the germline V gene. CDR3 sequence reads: CAIRDGSNYGYTF. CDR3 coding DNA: TGTGCCATTCGGGACGGGAGCAACTATGGCTACACCTTC.

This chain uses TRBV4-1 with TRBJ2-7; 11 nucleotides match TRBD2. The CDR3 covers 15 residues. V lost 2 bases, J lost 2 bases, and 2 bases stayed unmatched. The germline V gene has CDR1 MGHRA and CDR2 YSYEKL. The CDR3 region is CASSQTTSGTYEQYF. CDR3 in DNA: TGCGCCAGCAGCCAAACGACTAGCGGGACCTACGAGCAGTACTTC.

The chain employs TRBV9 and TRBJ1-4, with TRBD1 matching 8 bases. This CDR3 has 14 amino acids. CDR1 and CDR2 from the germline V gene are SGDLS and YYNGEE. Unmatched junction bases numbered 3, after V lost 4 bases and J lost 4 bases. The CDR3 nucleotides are TGTGCCAGCAGCCTGGGACAGGATAATGAAAAACTGTTTTTT. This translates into CASSLGQDNEKLFF.

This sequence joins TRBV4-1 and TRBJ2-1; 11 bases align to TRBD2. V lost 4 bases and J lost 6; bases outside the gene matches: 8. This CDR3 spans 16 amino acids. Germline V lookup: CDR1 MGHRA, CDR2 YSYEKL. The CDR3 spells CASSRQLAGEGNEQFF. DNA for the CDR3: TGCGCCAGCAGCCGGCAACTAGCGGGAGAAGGCAATGAGCAGTTCTTC.

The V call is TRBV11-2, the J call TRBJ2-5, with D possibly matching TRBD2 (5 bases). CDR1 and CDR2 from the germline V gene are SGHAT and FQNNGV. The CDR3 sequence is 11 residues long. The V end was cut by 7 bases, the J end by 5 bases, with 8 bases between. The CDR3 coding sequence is TGTGCCAGCACCCCGGGGGAGACCCAGTACTTC. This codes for CASTPGETQYF.

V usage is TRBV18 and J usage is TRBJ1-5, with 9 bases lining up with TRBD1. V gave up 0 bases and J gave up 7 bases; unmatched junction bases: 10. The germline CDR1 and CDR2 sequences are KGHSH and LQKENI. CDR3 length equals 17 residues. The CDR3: CASSPPGTGWFEQPQHF. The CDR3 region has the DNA TGTGCCAGCTCACCACCCGGGACAGGGTGGTTTGAGCAGCCCCAGCATTTT. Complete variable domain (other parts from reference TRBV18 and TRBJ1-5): NAGVMQNPRHLVRRRGQEARLRCSPMKGHSHVYWYRQLPEEGLKFMVYLQKENIIDESGMPKERFSAEFPKEGPSILRIQQVVRGDSAAYFCASSPPGTGWFEQPQHFGDGTRLSIL.

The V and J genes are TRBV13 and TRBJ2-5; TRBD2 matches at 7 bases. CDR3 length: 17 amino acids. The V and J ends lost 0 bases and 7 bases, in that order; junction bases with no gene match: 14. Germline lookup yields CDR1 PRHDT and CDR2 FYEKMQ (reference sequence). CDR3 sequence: CASSLGGGAGRGATQYF. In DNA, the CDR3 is TGTGCCAGCAGCTTAGGCGGGGGAGCGGGAAGAGGAGCGACCCAGTACTTC.

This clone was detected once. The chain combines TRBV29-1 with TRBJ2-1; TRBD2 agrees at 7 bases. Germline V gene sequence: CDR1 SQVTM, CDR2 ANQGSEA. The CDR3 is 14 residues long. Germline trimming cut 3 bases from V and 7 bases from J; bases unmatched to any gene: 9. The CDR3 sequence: CSVERSGTWNEQFF. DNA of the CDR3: TGCAGCGTTGAGAGAAGCGGGACGTGGAATGAGCAGTTCTTC.

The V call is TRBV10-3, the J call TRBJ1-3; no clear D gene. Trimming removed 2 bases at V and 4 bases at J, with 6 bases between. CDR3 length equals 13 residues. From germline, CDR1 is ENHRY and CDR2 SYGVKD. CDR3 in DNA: TGTGCCATCAGTGAGGCGAAGGGAAACACCATATATTTT. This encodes CAISEAKGNTIYF.

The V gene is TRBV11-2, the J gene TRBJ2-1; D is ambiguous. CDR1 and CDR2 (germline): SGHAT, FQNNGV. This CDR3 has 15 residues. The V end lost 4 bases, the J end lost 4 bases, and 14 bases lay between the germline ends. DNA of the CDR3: TGTGCCAGCAGCTCATCAATTAACAATTACAATGAGCAGTTCTTC. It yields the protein CASSSSINNYNEQFF.

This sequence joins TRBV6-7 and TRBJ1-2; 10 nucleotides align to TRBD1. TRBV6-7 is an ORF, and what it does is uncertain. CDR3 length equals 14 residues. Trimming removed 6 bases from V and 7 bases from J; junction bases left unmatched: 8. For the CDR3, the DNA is TGTGCCAGCAGCCCGGGACAGGGGCATTGTGGCTACACCTTC. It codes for CASSPGQGHCGYTF.

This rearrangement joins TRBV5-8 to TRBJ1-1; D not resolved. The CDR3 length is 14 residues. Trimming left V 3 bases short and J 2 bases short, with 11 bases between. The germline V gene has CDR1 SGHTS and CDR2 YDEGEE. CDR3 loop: CASSWERANTEAFF. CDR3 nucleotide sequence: TGTGCCAGCAGCTGGGAGAGGGCCAACACTGAAGCTTTCTTT. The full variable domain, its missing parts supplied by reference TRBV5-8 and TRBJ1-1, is EAGVTQSPTHLIKTRGQQATLRCSPISGHTSVYWYQQALGLGLQFLLWYDEGEERNRGNFPPRFSGRQFPNYSSELNVNALELEDSALYLCASSWERANTEAFFGQGTRLTVV.

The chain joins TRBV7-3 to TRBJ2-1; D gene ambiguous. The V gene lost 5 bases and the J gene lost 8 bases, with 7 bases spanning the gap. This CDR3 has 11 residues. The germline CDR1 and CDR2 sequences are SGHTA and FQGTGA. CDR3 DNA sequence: TGTGCCAGCAGCGTTATAGATGAGCAGTTCTTC. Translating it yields CASSVIDEQFF.

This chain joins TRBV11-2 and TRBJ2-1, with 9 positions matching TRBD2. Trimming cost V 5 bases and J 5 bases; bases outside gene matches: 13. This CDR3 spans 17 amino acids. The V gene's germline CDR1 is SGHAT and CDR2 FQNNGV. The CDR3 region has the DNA TGTGCCAGCAGCCCCGCAGGGGTGGCTAGCGGGAACAATGAGCAGTTCTTC. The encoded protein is CASSPAGVASGNNEQFF.

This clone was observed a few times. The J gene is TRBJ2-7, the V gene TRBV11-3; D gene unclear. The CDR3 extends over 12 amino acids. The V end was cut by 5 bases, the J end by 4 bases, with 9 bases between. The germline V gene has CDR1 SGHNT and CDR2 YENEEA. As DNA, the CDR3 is TGTGCCAGCAGCCACGACGGGTACGAGCAGTACTTC. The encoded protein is CASSHDGYEQYF. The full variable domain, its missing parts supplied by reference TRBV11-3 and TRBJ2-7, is EAGVVQSPRYKIIEKKQPVAFWCNPISGHNTLYWYLQNLGQGPELLIRYENEEAVDDSQLPKDRFSAERLKGVDSTLKIQPAELGDSAVYLCASSHDGYEQYFGPGTRLTVT.

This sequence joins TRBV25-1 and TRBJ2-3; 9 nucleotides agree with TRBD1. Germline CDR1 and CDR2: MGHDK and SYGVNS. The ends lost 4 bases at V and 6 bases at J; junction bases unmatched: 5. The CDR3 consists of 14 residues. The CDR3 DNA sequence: TGTGCCAGCAGTGTAACAGGGGGCTTGGATACGCAGTATTTT. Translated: CASSVTGGLDTQYF.

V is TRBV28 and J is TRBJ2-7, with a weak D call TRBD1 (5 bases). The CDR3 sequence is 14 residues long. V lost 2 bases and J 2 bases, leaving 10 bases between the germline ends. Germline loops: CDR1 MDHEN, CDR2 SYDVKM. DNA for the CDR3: TGTGCCAGCAGTTTAATACAGGTCCCCTACGAGCAGTACTTC. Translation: CASSLIQVPYEQYF.

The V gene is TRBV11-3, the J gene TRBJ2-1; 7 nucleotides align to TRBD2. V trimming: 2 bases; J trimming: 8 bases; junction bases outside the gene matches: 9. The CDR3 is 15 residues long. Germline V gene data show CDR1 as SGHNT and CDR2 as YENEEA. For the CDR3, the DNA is TGTGCCAGCAGCTTATATGGACTAGACGACCATGAGCAGTTCTTC. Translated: CASSLYGLDDHEQFF.

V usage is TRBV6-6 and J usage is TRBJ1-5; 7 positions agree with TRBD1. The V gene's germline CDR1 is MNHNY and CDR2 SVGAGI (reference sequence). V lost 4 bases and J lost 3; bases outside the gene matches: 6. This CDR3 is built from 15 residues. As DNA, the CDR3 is TGTGCCAGCAGTTTCCGACAGGGCAACAATCAGCCCCAGCATTTT. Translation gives CASSFRQGNNQPQHF.

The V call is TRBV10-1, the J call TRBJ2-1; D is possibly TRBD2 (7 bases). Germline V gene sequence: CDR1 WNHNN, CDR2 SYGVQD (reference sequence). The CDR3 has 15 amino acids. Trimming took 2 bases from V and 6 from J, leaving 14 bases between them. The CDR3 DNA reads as TGCGCCAGCAGTGAGGCGGGGGCTGGATCCAATGAGCAGTTCTTC. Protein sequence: CASSEAGAGSNEQFF.

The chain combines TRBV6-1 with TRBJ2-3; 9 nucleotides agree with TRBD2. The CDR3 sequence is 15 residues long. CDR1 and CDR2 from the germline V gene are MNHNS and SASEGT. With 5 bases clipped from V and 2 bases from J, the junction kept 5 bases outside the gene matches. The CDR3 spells CASSLIAGDTDTQYF. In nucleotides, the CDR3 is TGTGCCAGCAGTCTCATAGCGGGAGACACAGATACGCAGTATTTT.

The CDR3 sequence: CASSQEIGEEGKPQHF. CDR3 DNA sequence: TGCGCCAGCAGCCAAGAAATAGGGGAGGAAGGGAAGCCCCAGCATTTT. This rearrangement joins TRBV4-1 to TRBJ1-5; D may be TRBD1 (5 bases). Trimming pared 0 bases from V and 8 bases from J, leaving 17 bases between. CDR1 and CDR2 (germline): MGHRA, YSYEKL. CDR3 length: 16 amino acids.

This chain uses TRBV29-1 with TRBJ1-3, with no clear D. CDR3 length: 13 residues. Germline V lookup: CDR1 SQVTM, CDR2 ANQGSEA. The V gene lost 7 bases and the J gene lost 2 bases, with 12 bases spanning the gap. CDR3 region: CSALWGAGNTIYF. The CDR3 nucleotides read TGCAGCGCACTATGGGGAGCTGGAAACACCATATATTTT.

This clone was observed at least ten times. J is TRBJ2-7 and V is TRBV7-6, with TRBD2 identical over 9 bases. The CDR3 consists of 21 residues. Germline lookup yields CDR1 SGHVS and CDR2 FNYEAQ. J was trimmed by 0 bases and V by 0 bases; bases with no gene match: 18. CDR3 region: CASSLANPRAPPTSGSYEQYF. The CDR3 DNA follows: TGTGCCAGCAGCTTAGCAAATCCCCGGGCCCCTCCGACTAGCGGCTCCTACGAGCAGTACTTC.

In DNA, the CDR3 is TGTGCCAGCAGCTCAACAGGGAACTCCTACAATGAGCAGTTCTTC. Translating it yields CASSSTGNSYNEQFF. J is TRBJ2-1 and V is TRBV11-2; tentatively, D is TRBD1 (6 bases). Germline assignment: CDR1 SGHAT and CDR2 FQNNGV. Trimming removed 4 bases at V and 0 bases at J, with 10 bases between. The CDR3 sequence is 15 residues long.

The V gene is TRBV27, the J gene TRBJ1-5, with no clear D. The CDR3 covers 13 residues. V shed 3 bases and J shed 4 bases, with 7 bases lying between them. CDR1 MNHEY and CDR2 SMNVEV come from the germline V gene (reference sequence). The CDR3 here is CASSFVRNQPQHF. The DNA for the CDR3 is TGTGCCAGCAGTTTCGTCAGAAATCAGCCCCAGCATTTT.